A selection of T cell receptor beta chains follows, all from one sample in a study of CD8+ T cells in alopecia areata. Sequenced by immunoSEQ multiplex PCR; TCRdb stores in-frame clones only, minus some. The table includes more than 200,000 clones, around two fifths detected once. The sample consisted of CD4+ T cells sorted from blood, taken at approximately week 37, from a patient treated with tofacitinib. The receptors stem from a human donor with alopecia areata. Both conserved end residues are trimmed from each CDR3. Each record gives: clone size, J gene, V gene, CDR3 protein. Size values are once, few and many counts, or a class for expanded clones, and some rows have none.

NA | TRBJ2-7 | TRBV11-1 | ASAWGQTYEQY
NA | TRBJ2-3 | TRBV4-1 | ASSQPWRDTDTQY
NA | TRBJ2-1 | TRBV7-9 | ASSLGYNEQF
NA | TRBJ2-3 | TRBV9 | ASSEGPSRTDTQY
NA | TRBJ2-5 | TRBV28 | ASSRGQETQY
NA | TRBJ1-1 | TRBV7-9 | ASSLVPGTATF
NA | TRBJ2-7 | TRBV2 | ASRAGTAY
NA | TRBJ2-7 | TRBV18 | ASSPPAGATYEQY
few | TRBJ1-1 | TRBV2 | ASSEALRKNTEAF
NA | TRBJ1-2 | TRBV13 | ASSSRLTVIYGYT
NA | TRBJ2-7 | TRBV5-6 | ASSLVGSEQY
few | TRBJ2-3 | TRBV29-1 | SVRGRFTDTQY
few | TRBJ2-7 | TRBV30 | AWSARDEQY
NA | TRBJ1-4 | TRBV29-1 | SVDSGQLNEKLF
few | TRBJ2-7 | TRBV28 | ASSFPRGGQY
NA | TRBJ2-5 | TRBV5-4 | ASSERERETQY
few | TRBJ2-1 | TRBV7-6 | ASSLGTEQF
NA | TRBJ2-5 | TRBV7-9 | ASSLVGGDGQTQY
few | TRBJ1-1 | TRBV19 | ASTTFRNTEAF
few | TRBJ2-3 | TRBV4-1 | ASNPRTSGFDTQY
NA | TRBJ1-2 | TRBV29-1 | SVEVSLRGYT
few | TRBJ2-3 | TRBV28 | ASRLQGNTQY
NA | TRBJ2-3 | TRBV6-6 | ASSSLSGRAVDTQY
NA | TRBJ1-2 | TRBV5-1 | ASSWDNNYGYT
few | TRBJ2-1 | TRBV7-3 | ASSRGGLAGDEQF
NA | TRBJ2-3 | TRBV6-6 | ASSRLGTGFTDTQY
many | TRBJ2-5 | TRBV4-3 | ASSQGRTGQETQY
few | TRBJ2-1 | TRBV28 | ASSASTSGSKRNEQF
NA | TRBJ2-3 | TRBV2 | ASRGGDDTQY
few | TRBJ1-1 | TRBV29-1 | SVLIPLGGVRAIVAF